A single sample is the source of the 20 T cell receptor beta chains below, sequenced in a study of blood T cell repertoires in COVID-19. TCRdb's table, derived via immunoSEQ multiplex PCR, lists solely in-frame clones and lacks some. This sample carries 200,000 to 250,000 clones, roughly 88% of them seen once, and the ten largest clones take roughly 2%. Specimen: PBMCs or T cells enriched from blood (not recorded which). The origin of the receptors is a woman in her 50s who had recovered from COVID-19.

The V and J genes are TRBV5-8 and TRBJ1-2; a weak D match, TRBD1 (5 bases). Germline values: CDR1 SGHTS, CDR2 YDEGEE. V dropped 3 bases and J dropped 4 bases, with 16 bases sitting between them. This CDR3 has 15 residues. CDR3 nucleotides: TGTGCCAGCAGCTCGTTACCGGCAGGGCTCTATGGCTACACCTTC. It translates to CASSSLPAGLYGYTF.

This chain connects TRBV14 to TRBJ2-7, with a tentative D call TRBD2 (5 bases). CDR1 SGHDN and CDR2 FVKESK come from the germline V gene. The CDR3 is 13 residues long. Trimming took off 2 bases at V and 4 bases at J, with 9 bases between the two ends. DNA of the CDR3: TGTGCCAGCAGCCAATTTTCGGGATACGAGCAGTACTTC. This gives the protein CASSQFSGYEQYF. Based on the CDR3 plus reference TRBV14 and TRBJ2-7, the full variable domain is EAGVTQFPSHSVIEKGQTVTLRCDPISGHDNLYWYRRVMGKEIKFLLHFVKESKQDESGMPNNRFLAERTGGTYSTLKVQPAELEDSGVYFCASSQFSGYEQYFGPGTRLTVT.

This chain links TRBV5-1 with TRBJ2-7, with D perhaps TRBD2 (5 bases). The germline CDR1 and CDR2 sequences are SGHRS and YFSETQ. The CDR3 is made up of 14 amino acids. Deletions cut 2 bases from V and 11 bases from J, with 20 bases between. The CDR3 DNA reads as TGCGCCAGCAGCTTCCCCGACTCGCCTACGGGGAAGTACTTC. Encoded protein: CASSFPDSPTGKYF.

The rearrangement uses TRBV5-1 and TRBJ1-5; no reliable D call. CDR1 is SGHRS and CDR2 is YFSETQ in the germline V gene. CDR3 length: 15 residues. Trimming stripped 4 bases from V and 3 bases from J, with 14 bases between. DNA for the CDR3: TGCGCCAGCAGCCTGGACGCAGGAATCAATCAGCCCCAGCATTTT. Its translation: CASSLDAGINQPQHF.

The chain is built from TRBV7-9 and TRBJ1-4; no clear D. CDR1 SEHNR and CDR2 FQNEAQ come from the germline V gene (reference sequence). V was trimmed by 4 bases and J by 4 bases, leaving 13 bases between them. The CDR3 is 15 residues long. CDR3 residues: CASSSPGSFNEKLFF. CDR3 sequence (DNA): TGTGCCAGCAGCTCGCCGGGATCCTTTAATGAAAAACTGTTTTTT. The full variable domain, its missing parts supplied by reference TRBV7-9 and TRBJ1-4, is DTGVSQNPRHKITKRGQNVTFRCDPISEHNRLYWYRQTLGQGPEFLTYFQNEAQLEKSRLLSDRFSAERPKGSFSTLEIQRTEQGDSAMYLCASSSPGSFNEKLFFGSGTQLSVL.

The chain couples TRBV5-6 to TRBJ1-1; perhaps TRBD1 as D (5 bases). Germline V gives CDR1 SGHDT, CDR2 YYEEEE. The CDR3 is 17 amino acids. V dropped 0 bases and J dropped 1 base, with 16 bases sitting between them. The DNA for the CDR3 is TGTGCCAGCAGCTTGGCGGGGGGTGAATCCTCGAACACTGAAGCTTTCTTT. Translating gives CASSLAGGESSNTEAFF.

This CDR3 reads CAWRRVGKSSYEQYF. CDR3 DNA: TGTGCCTGGAGAAGGGTCGGGAAGAGCTCCTACGAGCAGTACTTC. This chain joins TRBV30 and TRBJ2-7, with D perhaps TRBD2 (5 bases). Trimming shortened V by 3 bases and J by 0 bases, and 15 bases separated the two germline ends. The length of the CDR3 is 15 residues. The V gene's germline CDR1 is GTSNPN and CDR2 SVGIG (reference sequence).

The gene calls are TRBV5-5 and TRBJ2-1; TRBD2 aligns across 8 bases. The germline V gene has CDR1 SGHKS and CDR2 YYEKEE (reference sequence). The CDR3 has 16 residues. V shed 0 bases, J shed 1 base, and the junction held 3 bases outside the gene matches. The CDR3 nucleotides read TGTGCCAGCAGCTTGGGCACTAGCGGATCCTACAATGAGCAGTTCTTC. Amino acids: CASSLGTSGSYNEQFF.

The rearrangement links TRBV4-1 to TRBJ2-5; 9 bases map to TRBD1. The J segment lost 5 bases and the V segment lost 0 bases, leaving 10 bases of the junction unmatched. The CDR3 is 17 residues long. CDR1 and CDR2 (germline): MGHRA, YSYEKL. The chain's CDR3 is CASSQDGDGTGRETQYF. CDR3 DNA sequence: TGCGCCAGCAGCCAAGATGGGGACGGGACAGGGAGGGAGACCCAGTACTTC.

This chain uses TRBV28 with TRBJ2-1; a possible D gene is TRBD2 (6 bases). The germline CDR1 and CDR2 sequences are MDHEN and SYDVKM. The CDR3 is 14 residues long. Trimming cost V 3 bases and J 4 bases, with 10 bases left between them. CDR3 sequence (DNA): TGTGCCAGCAGTTTGCGGGGATGGTACAATGAGCAGTTCTTC. Encoded protein: CASSLRGWYNEQFF.

The chain joins TRBV6-5 to TRBJ1-4; weak D call: TRBD1 (6 bases). The V gene lost 2 bases and the J gene lost 7 bases, with 11 bases spanning the gap. The CDR3 runs to 14 residues. Germline V gene lookup returns CDR1 MNHEY and CDR2 SVGAGI. For the CDR3, the DNA is TGTGCCAGCAGTTACGGGCAGGGGACTGAAAAACTGTTTTTT. Residues: CASSYGQGTEKLFF.

The V call is TRBV7-8, the J call TRBJ2-2, with 7 positions matching TRBD1. V lost 5 bases to trimming and J lost 4 bases; unmatched junction nucleotides: 7. CDR3 length equals 15 residues. Germline V lookup: CDR1 SGHVS, CDR2 FQNEAQ. CDR3 in DNA: TGTGCCAGCAGCCTACAGGGGAGAACCACCGGGGAGCTGTTTTTT. It codes for CASSLQGRTTGELFF.

The chain employs TRBV7-2 and TRBJ2-2; the D gene is possibly TRBD2 (6 bases). Germline CDR1 reads SGHTA; CDR2 reads FQGNSA. The CDR3 runs to 15 residues. The V end lost 5 bases, the J end lost 3 bases, and 13 bases lay between the germline ends. CDR3 region: CASSTFGGYTGELFF. DNA of the CDR3: TGTGCCAGCAGCACCTTTGGGGGGTACACCGGGGAGCTGTTTTTT.

This clone was observed a single time. The chain is built from TRBV12-5 and TRBJ2-7, with no clear D. CDR3 length: 14 residues. In germline, CDR1 is LGHNT, CDR2 FRNRAP. Trimming took off 0 bases at V and 3 bases at J, with 9 bases between the two ends. This CDR3 is CASGLVPASYEQYF. The CDR3 region has the DNA TGTGCTAGTGGTTTGGTACCCGCCAGCTACGAGCAGTACTTC.

This clone was detected only once. The gene calls are TRBV9 and TRBJ1-2, with 9 bases aligning to TRBD1. J gave up 2 bases and V 3 bases, and 8 bases lay outside the gene matches. The length of the CDR3 is 16 residues. Germline V gene data show CDR1 as SGDLS and CDR2 as YYNGEE. CDR3 nucleotide sequence: TGTGCCAGCAGCGCCCCCCGGACAGGGGCCAACTATGGCTACACCTTC. This codes for CASSAPRTGANYGYTF.

V usage is TRBV4-1 and J usage is TRBJ1-4; 7 bases agree with TRBD1. The trim removed 3 bases at V and 6 bases at J, leaving 7 bases unmatched. The CDR3 sequence is 15 residues long. Germline CDR1 is MGHRA and CDR2 is YSYEKL. The DNA for the CDR3 is TGCGCCAGCAGCCAGAAACAGGGGTGGGATGAAAAACTGTTTTTT. Protein sequence: CASSQKQGWDEKLFF.

The chain links TRBV5-1 to TRBJ1-4; 7 bases match TRBD1. Trimming took 4 bases from V and 5 from J; bases not matched to a gene: 5. The germline V gene has CDR1 SGHRS and CDR2 YFSETQ. The CDR3 length is 14 residues. CDR3 residues: CASSPGQTNEKLFF. The CDR3 bases are TGCGCCAGCAGCCCGGGACAGACGAATGAAAAACTGTTTTTT.

The chain is built from TRBV11-3 and TRBJ1-6; D not certain. Trimming removed 7 bases from V and 15 bases from J, with 10 bases in between. The CDR3 is made up of 10 amino acids. CDR1 and CDR2 (germline): SGHNT, YENEEA. CDR3 nucleotide sequence: TGTGCCAGCAACGGTGATCGCCTCCACTTT. Translated, it gives CASNGDRLHF.

V gene TRBV7-2 combines with J gene TRBJ2-2, with 7 bases matching TRBD1. Germline-derived CDR1 and CDR2 are SGHTA and FQGNSA. Trimming removed 1 base from V and 3 bases from J; junction bases left unmatched: 8. The CDR3 consists of 17 residues. The CDR3: CASSLVRGQKYTGELFF. CDR3 in DNA: TGTGCCAGCAGCTTAGTTAGGGGACAGAAATACACCGGGGAGCTGTTTTTT.

In the case of this clone: One end of the junction fails to match germline, which may point to a read error. The chain joins TRBV7-7 to TRBJ2-1, with D perhaps matching TRBD2 (7 bases). There are 17 residues in the CDR3. CDR1 SSHAT and CDR2 FNYEAQ come from the germline V gene (reference sequence). The CDR3 region is CASSALGGETTYNEQFF. The CDR3 coding sequence is TGTGCTAGCAGCGCCCTAGGGGGGGAGACAACTTACAATGAGCAGTTCTTC.